The T cell receptor (beta chain) described here comes from a study of cytomegalovirus exposure and HLA in healthy donors. Study-wide results and limits: Among TCR beta chains, those listed as cytomegalovirus-associated numbered some 160. Follow-up analysis later connected one missense variant in DCLRE1C with trimming of TCR beta V- and J-genes.

V lost 4 bases to trimming and J lost 1 base; unmatched junction nucleotides: 9. The V gene's germline CDR1 is SGHDT and CDR2 YYEEEE. The CDR3 is 17 residues long. The PCR was carried out with 60 Vbeta primers and 13 Jbeta primers. Generated by immunoSEQ multiplex PCR, the TCRdb table keeps only in-frame clones and is missing some. This sample has 150,000 to 200,000 clones; 65% to 75% occur once, and the top ten carry 2% to 2.5%. A remark on this clone: Its specificity is not known.

The specimen was PBMCs. This TCR derives from a human donor in good health. The rearrangement uses TRBV5-6 and TRBJ2-2; 8 bases match TRBD1. The CDR3 DNA follows: TGTGCCAGCAGCCCCCCGACAGGGGCCCGGAACACCGGGGAGCTGTTTTTT. It encodes CASSPPTGARNTGELFF.